These T cell receptor beta chains were read from a single sample in a study of siplizumab effects on memory and regulatory T cells. The data were produced by immunoSEQ multiplex PCR, yet TCRdb's version contains in-frame clones alone and is incomplete. The sample gives 100,000 to 110,000 clones, about 94% of which show up once; 1% to 1.5% is in the top ten. Sequencing used non-Treg CD4+ T cells sorted from blood. These receptors were obtained from a human donor in good health. Each CDR3 is given with its conserved first and last residue. The D gene is left open where the match is weak. The listing skips clone size in some rows; elsewhere it reads once, few, many or a size class.

>TRBV27|TRBD2|TRBJ2-4|NA
CASSSTPGTSGGAKNIQYF
TGTGCCAGCAGTTCTACACCAGGGACTAGCGGCGGAGCCAAAAACATTCAGTACTTC
>TRBV28|TRBD1|TRBJ1-1|once
CASSSRQGKGDTEAFF
TGTGCCAGCAGTTCAAGACAGGGGAAGGGGGACACTGAAGCTTTCTTT
>TRBV7-9|NA|TRBJ2-7|NA
CASSRSTDSSAQYF
TGTGCCAGCAGCCGATCTACGGACAGTTCGGCGCAGTACTTC
>TRBV5-1|NA|TRBJ1-2|NA
CASSLDGGFASGGYTF
TGCGCCAGCAGCTTGGACGGGGGGTTCGCCTCTGGTGGCTACACCTTC
>TRBV19|TRBD2|TRBJ2-3|NA
CASSIAGGFGTDTQYF
TGTGCCAGTAGTATAGCGGGAGGGTTTGGGACAGATACGCAGTATTTT
>TRBV5-6|TRBD2|TRBJ2-7|NA
CASSILLAGGSVEQYF
TGTGCCAGCAGCATCCTTCTAGCGGGAGGGAGTGTCGAGCAGTACTTC
>TRBV4-2|TRBD2|TRBJ2-1|NA
CASSPSPLAPLDNEQFF
TGTGCCAGCAGCCCAAGCCCACTAGCGCCTCTTGATAATGAGCAGTTCTTC
>TRBV19|NA|TRBJ1-2|NA
CASARQMTSNYGYTF
TGTGCCAGTGCGAGACAAATGACTTCTAACTATGGCTACACCTTC
>TRBV7-9|TRBD2|TRBJ2-1|NA
CASSQGLAGGGTKEQFF
TGTGCCAGCAGCCAGGGACTAGCGGGAGGGGGGACTAAGGAGCAGTTCTTC
>TRBV7-9|NA|TRBJ1-1|NA
CASSPGSRVNTEAFF
TGTGCCAGCAGCCCCGGATCCAGGGTGAACACTGAAGCTTTCTTT
>TRBV28|TRBD2|TRBJ2-7|NA
CASSLTSGRSEQYF
TGTGCCAGCAGTTTAACTAGCGGGAGGAGCGAGCAGTACTTC
>TRBV9|NA|TRBJ1-1|NA
CASTKGVGGDTEAFF
TGTGCCAGCACCAAAGGGGTAGGGGGTGACACTGAAGCTTTCTTT
>TRBV7-6|NA|TRBJ2-2|NA
CASSTRYGELFF
TGTGCCAGCAGCACCAGATACGGGGAGCTGTTTTTT
>TRBV4-2|NA|TRBJ2-5|NA
CASSRRGGRETQYF
TGTGCCAGCAGCCGCCGGGGCGGTCGGGAGACCCAGTACTTC
>TRBV28|TRBD1|TRBJ2-2|NA
CASSLWTLGTGPGELFF
TGTGCCAGCAGTTTATGGACCCTCGGGACAGGGCCCGGGGAGCTGTTTTTT
>TRBV27|TRBD1|TRBJ1-2|NA
CASSLTGTEGLVYTF
TGTGCCAGCAGTTTAACCGGGACAGAAGGCCTAGTCTACACCTTC
>TRBV23-1|NA|TRBJ1-2|NA
CASSQSPFRRQGVNYGYTF
TGCGCCAGCAGTCAATCGCCTTTTCGACGGCAGGGTGTTAACTATGGCTACACCTTC
>TRBV6-1|NA|TRBJ2-7|NA
CASSEDYRTSYEQYF
TGTGCCAGCAGTGAAGATTACAGAACTTCCTACGAGCAGTACTTC
>TRBV4-1|NA|TRBJ1-5|NA
CASSHPGGNQPQHF
TGCGCCAGCAGCCACCCAGGGGGCAATCAGCCCCAGCATTTT
>TRBV19|NA|TRBJ2-3|once
CASSMLDRSTDTQYF
TGTGCCAGTAGTATGTTGGACCGCAGCACAGATACGCAGTATTTT
>TRBV19|NA|TRBJ2-5|NA
CASSIIGGKETQYF
TGTGCCAGTAGTATAATTGGAGGGAAAGAGACCCAGTACTTC
>TRBV28|TRBD2|TRBJ2-1|NA
CASSSWGGSSYNEQFF
TGTGCCAGCAGTTCCTGGGGCGGGAGCTCCTACAATGAGCAGTTCTTC
>TRBV7-9|TRBD2|TRBJ2-7|NA
CASSLSPGLAVDRYEQYF
TGTGCCAGCAGCTTATCACCGGGACTAGCGGTTGACAGATACGAGCAGTACTTC
>TRBV5-1|NA|TRBJ2-5|NA
CASSPFKAGPQETQYF
TGCGCCAGCAGCCCTTTTAAAGCGGGCCCACAAGAGACCCAGTACTTC
>TRBV5-4|NA|TRBJ2-7|NA
CASSLYGGGRLF
TGTGCCAGCAGCTTGTATGGGGGGGGCCGTTTGTTC
>TRBV5-4|TRBD1|TRBJ2-1|NA
CASSFFGQGVYNEQFF
TGTGCCAGCAGCTTCTTCGGACAGGGGGTATACAATGAGCAGTTCTTC
>TRBV5-1|NA|TRBJ2-3|once
CASSLDPADTQYF
TGCGCCAGCAGCTTGGACCCTGCGGATACGCAGTATTTT
>TRBV7-9|NA|TRBJ2-5|NA
CASSLFGYRDTAAETQYF
TGTGCCAGCAGCTTATTCGGTTACCGGGACACCGCCGCGGAGACCCAGTACTTC
>TRBV18|TRBD1|TRBJ2-7|once
CASSPTGISSYEQYF
TGTGCCAGCTCCCCGACAGGGATTAGCTCCTACGAGCAGTACTTC
>TRBV9|NA|TRBJ2-2|NA
CASSVGNTGELFF
TGTGCCAGCAGTGTCGGGAACACCGGGGAGCTGTTTTTT
>TRBV7-2|NA|TRBJ2-5|NA
CASSSQTGKETQYF
TGTGCCAGCAGCTCCCAGACAGGAAAGGAGACCCAGTACTTC
>TRBV19|TRBD1|TRBJ1-1|once
CASSSGTGGDTEAFF
TGTGCCAGTAGTTCGGGGACAGGAGGGGACACTGAAGCTTTCTTT
>TRBV6-5|NA|TRBJ2-1|NA
CASTTGSYNEQFF
TGTGCCAGCACGACGGGATCCTACAATGAGCAGTTCTTC
>TRBV19|NA|TRBJ2-6|NA
CASLGSASGANVLTF
TGTGCCAGTCTCGGTTCGGCGTCCGGGGCCAACGTCCTGACTTTC
>TRBV10-3|NA|TRBJ2-2|NA
CAISELGGGSGTGELFF
TGTGCCATCAGTGAGCTGGGTGGGGGGAGCGGCACCGGGGAGCTGTTTTTT
>TRBV19|TRBD2|TRBJ2-7|NA
CASSAGTSAPLEQYF
TGTGCCAGTAGTGCCGGGACTAGCGCTCCTCTCGAGCAGTACTTC
>TRBV6-1|NA|TRBJ2-2|NA
CASKGAPRGTGELFF
TGTGCCAGCAAGGGCGCACCCCGGGGCACCGGGGAGCTGTTTTTT
>TRBV29-1|NA|TRBJ1-3|NA
CSVRANSGNTIYF
TGCAGCGTTAGAGCAAACTCTGGAAACACCATATATTTT
>TRBV15|NA|TRBJ2-5|NA
CATSREASAQYQETQYF
TGTGCCACCAGCAGAGAAGCTAGCGCCCAGTACCAAGAGACCCAGTACTTC
>TRBV9|TRBD2|TRBJ2-3|NA
CASGTSGFNTDTQYF
TGTGCCAGCGGGACTAGCGGTTTTAACACAGATACGCAGTATTTT
>TRBV20-1|NA|TRBJ2-1|NA
CSARRDVLVF
TGCAGTGCTAGACGGGACGTTCTTGTCTTC
>TRBV4-1|NA|TRBJ2-7|NA
CASSQGTQTPYEQYF
TGCGCCAGCAGCCAAGGGACCCAAACACCCTACGAGCAGTACTTC
>TRBV28|TRBD1|TRBJ2-5|NA
CASSHYQRGQTQYF
TGTGCCAGCAGCCACTATCAAAGGGGGCAGACCCAGTACTTC
>TRBV9|NA|TRBJ2-7|NA
CASSVRGDHEQYF
TGTGCCAGCAGCGTACGAGGAGATCACGAGCAGTACTTC
>TRBV10-1|TRBD1|TRBJ1-2|few
CAIAGGDYGYTF
TGCGCCATCGCAGGGGGCGACTATGGCTACACCTTC
>TRBV2|NA|TRBJ2-1|NA
CALQPERGSSYNEQFF
TGTGCCCTGCAACCGGAGAGGGGCTCTTCCTACAATGAGCAGTTCTTC
>TRBV27|NA|TRBJ2-3|NA
CASRRDFGTDTQYF
TGTGCCAGCAGGCGGGACTTTGGCACAGATACGCAGTATTTT
>TRBV5-6|NA|TRBJ2-7|NA
CASSSGGHEQYF
TGTGCCAGCAGCTCCGGGGGACACGAGCAGTACTTC
>TRBV29-1|NA|TRBJ2-3|NA
CSALQAADTDTQYF
TGCAGCGCACTCCAAGCAGCGGACACAGATACGCAGTATTTT
>TRBV12-5|TRBD2|TRBJ2-3|NA
CASGLGTSGPADTQYF
TGTGCTAGTGGTTTGGGGACTAGCGGGCCGGCGGATACGCAGTATTTT
>TRBV5-5|NA|TRBJ1-1|NA
CASAIQGLNTEAFF
TGTGCCAGCGCCATTCAGGGATTGAACACTGAAGCTTTCTTT
>TRBV2|NA|TRBJ1-5|NA
CASSELGGNQPQHF
TGTGCCAGCAGTGAACTCGGAGGCAATCAGCCCCAGCATTTT